This T cell receptor (beta chain) comes out of a study of T cell repertoires in cytomegalovirus infection. Study-wide background: Used in the study were CMV epitopes, some recently identified and HLA-C-restricted, others well-studied and HLA-B-restricted. Indications came from public TCR beta signatures; they pointed to CMV infection and to a matching HLA type.

The ends were cut back, 4 bases at V and 7 bases at J, with 18 bases in the middle. CDR3 size: 14 residues. Germline CDR1 is SGHRS and CDR2 is YFSETQ. TCRdb re-called the reads with MiXCR, one entry per CDR3 protein. Counted here are just under 500,000 distinct CDR3 sequences, roughly a third occurring once; the ten biggest clones make up roughly 15%. A note on this clonotype: Its target is not known.

Study observations and caveats: The cumulative frequency of public TCR beta families identified carriers of CMV plus the relevant HLA. Within the response measured ex vivo, HLA-C-restricted CMV-specific TCR beta clonotypes were dominant.

This clonotype was sampled from a human donor in good health (CMV status not recorded). Some clones in this sample may be carry-over from other donors' samples. The chain carries TRBV5-1 and TRBJ2-7; perhaps TRBD1 as D (7 bases). The sequencing used cultured PBMCs, collected from culture after CMV antigen stimulation. The DNA for the CDR3 is TGCGCCAGCAGCCCTCTTGGGTCAGGGGGGGAGCAGTACGTC. Translating it yields CASSPLGSGGEQYV.